This T cell receptor beta chain emerged from a study of blood T cell repertoires in COVID-19. Study-level background: Samples of COVID-19 (acute and convalescent) were obtained from the United States, Italy and Spain. Nucleic acid was either cDNA or gDNA, and it came from T cells, B-cell-depleted T cells, or PBMCs.

In the original workflow: Reference gene primer amplification in the assay estimated nucleated cell counts. TCRdb's copy holds only in-frame clones and misses some; the assay was immunoSEQ multiplex PCR. V and J calls and clone size are given by that table; D and trimming were obtained from the DNA. The data show 65,000 to 90,000 clones, roughly nine tenths seen once. This clone was detected only a few times. Germline V lookup: CDR1 ENHRY, CDR2 SYGVKD. The ends were cut back, 6 bases at V and 4 bases at J, with 18 bases in the middle. The CDR3 is made up of 15 amino acids. The V call is TRBV10-3, the J call TRBJ2-5, with D possibly being TRBD2 (6 bases). This TCR was recovered from a man aged 50 to 60 with acute or convalescent COVID-19. The sample comprised peripheral blood. CDR3: CAISPSGPGGETQYF. CDR3 nucleotide sequence: TGTGCCATCAGCCCTTCCGGGCCCGGGGGAGAGACCCAGTACTTC.